The clone carrying this T cell receptor (beta chain) was counted at least ten times. These data come from a study of T cells after yellow fever vaccination. This CDR3 comprises 12 residues. The junction had 1 base not matched to a gene; V was cut back by 5 bases and J by 3 bases. MiXCR was run by TCRdb on the 5' RACE reads, yielding one entry per CDR3 protein. The table has roughly 340,000 distinct CDR3 sequences, 3% to 4.5% seen once. The chain combines TRBV12-3 or TRBV12-4 with TRBJ2-7; 7 bases align to TRBD2. Sequenced here: PBMCs, sampled 5 days after the yellow fever booster vaccination. The clonotype comes from a man aged 18 to 29 who received the YFV17D yellow fever vaccine. The CDR3 DNA reads as TGTGCCAGCAGTGGGGGGGACTACGAGCAGTACTTC. It codes for CASSGGDYEQYF.